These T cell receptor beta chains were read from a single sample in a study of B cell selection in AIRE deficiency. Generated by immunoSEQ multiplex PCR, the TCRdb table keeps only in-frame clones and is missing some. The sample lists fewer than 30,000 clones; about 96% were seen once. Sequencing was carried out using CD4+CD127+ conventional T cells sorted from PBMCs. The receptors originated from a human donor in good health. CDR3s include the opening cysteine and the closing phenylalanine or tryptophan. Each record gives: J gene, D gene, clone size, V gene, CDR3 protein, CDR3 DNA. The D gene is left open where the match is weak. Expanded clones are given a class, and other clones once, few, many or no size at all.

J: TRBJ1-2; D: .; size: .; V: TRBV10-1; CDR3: CATHRGPHGYTF; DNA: TGCGCCACCCATCGGGGGCCCCATGGCTACACCTTC
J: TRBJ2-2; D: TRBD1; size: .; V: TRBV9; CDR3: CASSAQGDTGELFF; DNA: TGTGCCAGCAGCGCGCAGGGGGACACCGGGGAGCTGTTTTTT
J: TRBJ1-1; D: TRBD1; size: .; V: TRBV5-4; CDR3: CASSSQGGTEAFF; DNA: TGTGCCAGCAGCTCACAGGGGGGGACTGAAGCTTTCTTT
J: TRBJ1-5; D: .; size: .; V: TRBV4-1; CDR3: CASSNTGIIGNQPQHF; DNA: TGCGCCAGCAGTAACACAGGGATTATTGGCAATCAGCCCCAGCATTTT
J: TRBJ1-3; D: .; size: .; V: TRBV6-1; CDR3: CASSETGHGNTIYF; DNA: TGTGCCAGCAGTGAAACGGGACATGGAAACACCATATATTTT
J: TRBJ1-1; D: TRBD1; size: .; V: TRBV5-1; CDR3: CASSQGTGTEAFF; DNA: TGCGCCAGCAGCCAGGGGACAGGGACTGAAGCTTTCTTT
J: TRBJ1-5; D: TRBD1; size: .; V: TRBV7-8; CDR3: CASSPGTGGDQPQHF; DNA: TGTGCCAGCAGCCCGGGGACAGGGGGCGATCAGCCCCAGCATTTT
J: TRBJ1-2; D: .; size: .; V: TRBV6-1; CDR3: CASSPGGGDGYGYTF; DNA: TGTGCCAGCAGCCCGGGGGGAGGGGACGGCTATGGCTACACCTTC
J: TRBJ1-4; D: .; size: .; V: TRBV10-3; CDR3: CAISESREELFF; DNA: TGTGCCATCAGTGAGTCAAGGGAGGAACTGTTTTTT
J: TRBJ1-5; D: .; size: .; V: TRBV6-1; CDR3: CASSELLQPQHF; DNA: TGTGCCAGCAGTGAATTATTACAGCCCCAGCATTTT
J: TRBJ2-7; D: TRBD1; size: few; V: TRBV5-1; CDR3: CASSLGGTGSYEQYF; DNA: TGCGCCAGCAGCTTGGGCGGGACAGGCTCCTACGAGCAGTACTTC
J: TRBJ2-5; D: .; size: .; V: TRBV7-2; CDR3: CASSFRWGETQYF; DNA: TGTGCCAGCAGCTTCCGGTGGGGGGAGACCCAGTACTTC
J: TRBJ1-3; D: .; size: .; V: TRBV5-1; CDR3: CASSPGISDVPNLYF; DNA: TGCGCCAGCAGCCCCGGGATCTCCGACGTTCCCAACCTATATTTT
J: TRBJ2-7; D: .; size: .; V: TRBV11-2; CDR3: CASSLRGPIYEQYF; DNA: TGTGCCAGCAGCTTACGGGGTCCCATCTACGAGCAGTACTTC
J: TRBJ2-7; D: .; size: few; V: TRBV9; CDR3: CASSAEGGTGGKQYF; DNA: TGTGCCAGCAGCGCAGAGGGAGGGACAGGTGGCAAGCAGTACTTC
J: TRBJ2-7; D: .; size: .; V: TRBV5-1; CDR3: CASSFTVSYEQYF; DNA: TGCGCCAGCAGCTTTACAGTCTCCTACGAGCAGTACTTC
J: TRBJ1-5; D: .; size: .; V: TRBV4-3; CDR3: CASSQRWGSNQPQHF; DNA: TGCGCCAGCAGCCAGAGATGGGGGAGCAATCAGCCCCAGCATTTT
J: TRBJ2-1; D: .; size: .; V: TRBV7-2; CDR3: CASSSAGEQFF; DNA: TGTGCCAGCAGCTCCGCCGGGGAGCAGTTCTTC
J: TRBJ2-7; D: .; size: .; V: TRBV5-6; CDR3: CASSLVLSYEQYF; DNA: TGTGCCAGCAGCTTGGTACTTTCCTACGAGCAGTACTTC
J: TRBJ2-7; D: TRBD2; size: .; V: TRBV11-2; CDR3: CASSLVAGGPYEQYF; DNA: TGTGCCAGCAGCTTAGTAGCGGGAGGACCCTACGAGCAGTACTTC
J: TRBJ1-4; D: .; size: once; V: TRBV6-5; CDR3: CASRRDSPDLKLFF; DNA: TGTGCCAGCAGAAGGGACTCCCCGGACTTAAAACTGTTTTTT
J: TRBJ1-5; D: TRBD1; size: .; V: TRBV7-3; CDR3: CASSEQGASQPQHF; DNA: TGTGCCAGCAGCGAACAGGGGGCGAGTCAGCCCCAGCATTTT
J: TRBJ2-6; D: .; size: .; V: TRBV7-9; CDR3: CASSLAGFGANVLTF; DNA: TGTGCCAGCAGCCTAGCTGGTTTTGGGGCCAACGTCCTGACTTTC
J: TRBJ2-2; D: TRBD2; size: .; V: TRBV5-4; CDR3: CASSPGLAGMGTGELFF; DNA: TGTGCCAGCAGCCCGGGACTAGCGGGAATGGGTACCGGGGAGCTGTTTTTT
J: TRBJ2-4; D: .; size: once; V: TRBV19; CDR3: CASSIYLSGTKNIQYF; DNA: TGTGCCAGTAGTATTTACCTATCAGGGACCAAAAACATTCAGTACTTC
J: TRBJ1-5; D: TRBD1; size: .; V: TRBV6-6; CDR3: CASSFDRQGGQPQHF; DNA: TGTGCCAGCAGTTTCGATAGACAGGGAGGTCAGCCCCAGCATTTT
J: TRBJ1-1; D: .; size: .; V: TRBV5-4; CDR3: CASSLEQMNTEAFF; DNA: TGTGCCAGCAGCTTGGAACAAATGAACACTGAAGCTTTCTTT
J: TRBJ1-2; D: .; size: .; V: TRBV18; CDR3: CASSPGLGGYTF; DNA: TGTGCCAGCTCGCCCGGACTGGGTGGCTACACCTTC
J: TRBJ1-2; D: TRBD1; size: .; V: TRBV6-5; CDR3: CASCSRQGIYGYTF; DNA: TGTGCCAGCTGTTCCCGACAGGGGATCTATGGCTACACCTTC
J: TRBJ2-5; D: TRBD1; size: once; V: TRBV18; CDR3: CASSRGRTGQETQYF; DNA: TGTGCCAGCTCACGCGGTCGGACAGGTCAAGAGACCCAGTACTTC
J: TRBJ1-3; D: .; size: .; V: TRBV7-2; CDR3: CASSGGRTSGNTIYF; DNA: TGTGCCAGCAGCGGAGGGAGGACCTCTGGAAACACCATATATTTT
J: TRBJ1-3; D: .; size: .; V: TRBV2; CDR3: CASRRTGHSGNTIYF; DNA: TGTGCCAGCAGGCGTACAGGGCACTCTGGAAACACCATATATTTT
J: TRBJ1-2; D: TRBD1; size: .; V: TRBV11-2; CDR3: CASRPGTGGNYGYTF; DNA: TGTGCCAGCAGGCCCGGGACAGGGGGCAACTATGGCTACACCTTC
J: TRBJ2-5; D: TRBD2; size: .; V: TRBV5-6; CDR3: CASSPGTTQETQYF; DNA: TGTGCCAGCAGCCCGGGGACTACCCAAGAGACCCAGTACTTC
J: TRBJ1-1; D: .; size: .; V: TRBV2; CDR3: CASSEQVATEAFF; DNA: TGTGCCAGCAGTGAACAGGTAGCCACTGAAGCTTTCTTT
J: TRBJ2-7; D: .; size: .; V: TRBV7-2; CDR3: CASSLGEAGREQYF; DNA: TGTGCCAGCAGCTTAGGGGAGGCAGGGAGAGAGCAGTACTTC
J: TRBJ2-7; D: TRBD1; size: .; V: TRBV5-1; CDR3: CASSMSGTGISYEQYF; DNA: TGCGCCAGCAGCATGTCCGGGACAGGGATCTCCTACGAGCAGTACTTC
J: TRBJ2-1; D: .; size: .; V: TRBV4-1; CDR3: CASSLAPHNNEQFF; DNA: TGCGCCAGCAGCCTTGCGCCACACAACAATGAGCAGTTCTTC